One and the same sample provided the 20 T cell receptor beta chains below, sequenced in a study of cytomegalovirus exposure and HLA in healthy donors (dated 2017 in TCRdb). The library was generated by the immunoSEQ multiplex PCR assay. The multiplex PCR relied on a mix of 60 forward primers for TCR Vbeta segments and 13 reverse primers for TCR Jbeta segments. Here the immuneACCESS table is served through TCRdb, limited to in-frame sequences with V and J called. Missing clones are a known gap in these copies; in checked studies unresolved V genes cover under half, and the rest lacks a known reason. For this sample the table gives 200,000 to 250,000 clones, of which roughly 80% were detected only once. The ten largest clonotypes hold roughly 1.5% of the sample. Source material: PBMCs. All receptors come from a man aged 50 or older in good health and CMV-seronegative.

The V and J genes are TRBV19 and TRBJ1-1; possibly TRBD1 for D (6 bases). Germline CDR1 LNHDA, CDR2 SQIVND (reference sequence). This CDR3 region has 15 residues. V was shortened by 1 base and J by 5 bases, with 14 bases between the two germline ends. The CDR3 is CASSIGRQAGTEAFF. The CDR3 bases are TGTGCCAGTAGTATAGGGAGACAGGCTGGGACTGAAGCTTTCTTT.

The V and J genes are TRBV11-2 and TRBJ2-3, with TRBD2 matching 11 bases. CDR3 length: 17 residues. CDR1 is SGHAT and CDR2 is FQNNGV in the germline V gene. Unmatched junction bases numbered 9, after V lost 5 bases and J lost 2 bases. CDR3 protein: CASSLSTSGSITDTQYF. The CDR3 DNA reads TGTGCCAGCAGCCTATCAACTAGCGGGAGTATCACAGATACGCAGTATTTT. Filled out from reference TRBV11-2 and TRBJ2-3, the complete variable domain reads EAGVAQSPRYKIIEKRQSVAFWCNPISGHATLYWYQQILGQGPKLLIQFQNNGVVDDSQLPKDRFSAERLKGVDSTLKIQPAKLEDSAVYLCASSLSTSGSITDTQYFGPGTRLTVL.

The genes are TRBV28 and TRBJ1-2, with 7 bases lining up with TRBD1. Germline V gene sequence: CDR1 MDHEN, CDR2 SYDVKM. The length of the CDR3 is 15 residues. J lost 5 bases, V lost 5 bases, and 11 bases had no gene match. The CDR3 DNA sequence: TGTGCCAGCAGTCCACGACAGGGTGGGGCTTATGGCTACACCTTC. Translation: CASSPRQGGAYGYTF.

The chain carries TRBV27 and TRBJ2-2, with D perhaps matching TRBD2 (5 bases). Trimming removed 3 bases at V and 6 bases at J, with 11 bases between. The germline CDR1 and CDR2 sequences are MNHEY and SMNVEV (reference sequence). The CDR3 contains 14 residues. CDR3 residues: CASSLFGVAGELFF. As DNA, the CDR3 is TGTGCCAGCAGTTTGTTCGGGGTCGCCGGGGAGCTGTTTTTT.

This chain uses TRBV6-6 with TRBJ1-1; 7 bases map to TRBD1. The CDR3 spans 16 residues. The J segment lost 1 base and the V segment lost 2 bases, leaving 7 bases of the junction unmatched. From germline, CDR1 is MNHNY and CDR2 SVGAGI (reference sequence). CDR3: CASSYTNHRGNTEAFF. As DNA, the CDR3 is TGTGCCAGCAGTTACACAAACCACAGGGGGAACACTGAAGCTTTCTTT.

This clone was detected once. The chain has TRBV19 and TRBJ2-5; D perhaps matches TRBD2 (6 bases). This CDR3 has 13 amino acids. Germline-derived CDR1 and CDR2 are LNHDA and SQIVND (reference sequence). V was pared by 3 bases and J by 5 bases, with 10 bases between. CDR3 sequence reads: CASSMVGGETQYF. CDR3 DNA: TGTGCCAGTAGTATGGTGGGAGGCGAGACCCAGTACTTC.

Worth noting for this clone: Other DNA sequences of this sample code for an identical CDR3. The gene calls are TRBV30 and TRBJ2-7, with a weak D call TRBD1 (6 bases). Looked up from germline, CDR1 is GTSNPN and CDR2 is SVGIG (reference sequence). The CDR3 is made up of 12 amino acids. Trimming took 0 bases from V and 4 from J, leaving 7 bases between them. The CDR3 DNA is TGTGCCTGGAGTGTACAGGGATACGAGCAGTACTTC. As protein: CAWSVQGYEQYF.

The V gene is TRBV4-2, the J gene TRBJ1-5, with unresolved D. Trimming pared 0 bases from V and 0 bases from J, leaving 12 bases between. In germline, CDR1 is LGHNA, CDR2 YNFKEQ. The length of the CDR3 is 17 residues. The CDR3 DNA sequence: TGTGCCAGCAGCCAAGACGCGGCCGGGTTTAGCAATCAGCCCCAGCATTTT. Translation gives CASSQDAAGFSNQPQHF.

The rearrangement uses TRBV10-3 and TRBJ2-7, with 13 bases matching TRBD2. Losses at the gene ends were 0 bases for V and 4 bases for J; bases not matched to a gene: 3. The germline gives CDR1 ENHRY, CDR2 SYGVKD. The CDR3 is made up of 16 amino acids. The CDR3 protein is CAISESLAGGPYEQYF. The CDR3 DNA reads TGTGCCATCAGTGAGTCACTAGCGGGAGGGCCTTACGAGCAGTACTTC.

This chain joins TRBV5-8 and TRBJ2-3; D may be TRBD2 (6 bases). From germline, CDR1 is SGHTS and CDR2 YDEGEE. V lost 0 bases and J 6 bases, leaving 11 bases between the germline ends. This CDR3 comprises 14 residues. The CDR3 DNA reads as TGTGCCAGCAGCTTGGGGGGGGTCCCCGATACGCAGTATTTT. Its protein is CASSLGGVPDTQYF.

This chain uses TRBV9 with TRBJ2-2, with D unclear. Germline lookup yields CDR1 SGDLS and CDR2 YYNGEE. V gave up 4 bases and J gave up 6 bases, with 16 bases separating them. The CDR3 is made up of 15 amino acids. The chain's CDR3 is CASSLKSLPAGELFF. The DNA of the CDR3 is TGTGCCAGCAGCCTAAAGTCCCTTCCGGCCGGGGAGCTGTTTTTT. The full variable domain, rest sourced from reference TRBV9 and TRBJ2-2, is DSGVTQTPKHLITATGQRVTLRCSPRSGDLSVYWYQQSLDQGLQFLIQYYNGEERAKGNILERFSAQQFPDLHSELNLSSLELGDSALYFCASSLKSLPAGELFFGEGSRLTVL.

The chain uses TRBV19 and TRBJ2-7; 8 nucleotides agree with TRBD2. The CDR3 loop spans 14 amino acids. J was trimmed by 3 bases and V by 1 base; bases with no gene match: 2. Germline values: CDR1 LNHDA, CDR2 SQIVND (reference sequence). As DNA, the CDR3 is TGTGCCAGTAGTATAGCGGGGGGGGGCTACGAGCAGTACTTC. Translating gives CASSIAGGGYEQYF.

The chain links TRBV6-6 to TRBJ1-5; the match to TRBD1 covers 7 bases. Germline loops: CDR1 MNHNY, CDR2 SVGAGI (reference sequence). The CDR3 has 15 amino acids. Trimming took 6 bases from V and 1 from J; bases not matched to a gene: 6. For the CDR3, the DNA is TGTGCCAGCAGCCCGACAGGGACAAGCAATCAGCCCCAGCATTTT. Translating gives CASSPTGTSNQPQHF.

CDR3 sequence: CATSRDIREKLFF. The CDR3 nucleotides read TGTGCCACCAGCAGAGATATACGGGAAAAACTGTTTTTT. The chain couples TRBV15 to TRBJ1-4, with D unclear. V was shortened by 0 bases and J by 8 bases, with 7 bases between the two germline ends. The germline V gene has CDR1 LNHNV and CDR2 YYDKDF (reference sequence). This CDR3 comprises 13 residues.

The chain links TRBV30 to TRBJ1-1; 8 bases match TRBD1. Germline assignment: CDR1 GTSNPN and CDR2 SVGIG (reference sequence). V lost 0 bases to trimming and J lost 3 bases; unmatched junction nucleotides: 6. The CDR3 has 15 residues. The CDR3 DNA sequence: TGTGCCTGGAGTGTATCTGCAGGGGGCTACACTGAAGCTTTCTTT. Amino acids: CAWSVSAGGYTEAFF.

In its sample, this clone was seen a few times. The V gene is TRBV30, the J gene TRBJ1-6; D is ambiguous. Germline V gives CDR1 GTSNPN, CDR2 SVGIG (reference sequence). This CDR3 is 13 amino acids long. Trimming pared 4 bases from V and 5 bases from J, leaving 9 bases between. Here the CDR3 DNA reads TGTGCCTGGACTCGACGGGATAATTCACCCCTCCACTTT. Its protein is CAWTRRDNSPLHF.

This chain joins TRBV7-2 and TRBJ2-5, with 9 nucleotides matching TRBD2. The CDR3 loop spans 19 amino acids. The V segment lost 3 bases and the J segment 1 base; nucleotides outside the gene matches: 15. Germline-derived CDR1 and CDR2 are SGHTA and FQGNSA. In DNA form, the CDR3 reads TGTGCCAGCAGCTTCGGGGCGGGAGGGCCCTGGAAAGCCCAAGAGACCCAGTACTTC. This encodes CASSFGAGGPWKAQETQYF.

The rearrangement joins TRBV27 to TRBJ1-5; TRBD1 matches at 8 bases. Trimming removed 6 bases from V and 7 bases from J; junction bases left unmatched: 8. CDR3 length: 14 residues. Germline-derived CDR1 and CDR2 are MNHEY and SMNVEV (reference sequence). In DNA form, the CDR3 reads TGTGCCAGCAGACCGACAGGGGCAAACCAGCCCCAGCATTTT. Translating gives CASRPTGANQPQHF.

This clone showed up just a few times. The CDR3 reads CASSLGTAMDYEQYF. The CDR3 DNA reads as TGTGCCAGCAGTCTAGGGACAGCTATGGACTACGAGCAGTACTTC. The V and J genes are TRBV27 and TRBJ2-5, with TRBD1 matching over 7 bases. Matching the DNA end better, TRBJ2-7 makes the J call doubtful. In germline, CDR1 is MNHEY, CDR2 SMNVEV (reference sequence). The CDR3 extends over 15 amino acids.

V usage is TRBV5-1 and J usage is TRBJ2-6; 8 nucleotides line up with TRBD1. Germline CDR1 reads SGHRS; CDR2 reads YFSETQ. The CDR3 sequence is 17 residues long. The V gene end was trimmed by 3 bases and the J gene end by 0 bases; junction bases not matched to a gene: 5. The CDR3 protein is CASSSGTGSSGANVLTF. The CDR3 nucleotides read TGCGCCAGCAGCTCCGGGACAGGTTCCTCTGGGGCCAACGTCCTGACTTTC.